What follows are 9 T cell receptor beta chains derived from one specimen sequenced in a study of control samples from healthy donors and cancer patients. Clones were read by immunoSEQ multiplex PCR, and TCRdb kept only the in-frame ones, dropping some. The sample has 150,000 or so clones; around nine tenths are singletons. What was sequenced was blood. All receptors derive from a man aged 25-45 years in good health.

The chain links TRBV3-1 (or the pseudogene TRBV3-2) to TRBJ2-1; TRBD2 agrees at 8 bases. The CDR3 is 14 amino acids. V lost 4 bases to trimming and J lost 6 bases; unmatched junction nucleotides: 5. Germline V gives CDR1 LGHDT, CDR2 YNNKEL (reference sequence). CDR3: CASSPFLAGNEQFF. The CDR3, as DNA: TGTGCCAGCAGCCCGTTCCTAGCGGGCAATGAGCAGTTCTTC.

In its sample, this clone was seen a few times. This sequence joins TRBV28 and TRBJ2-3; D not certain. CDR3 size: 11 residues. Germline CDR1 is MDHEN and CDR2 is SYDVKM. V lost 2 bases, J lost 6 bases, and 3 bases lay in between. The CDR3 nucleotides are TGTGCCAGCAGTTTAGGGGATACGCAGTATTTT. This sequence encodes CASSLGDTQYF.

Turning to this clone: One end of the junction fails to match germline, which may point to a read error. V gene TRBV7-2 combines with J gene TRBJ1-2; 7 nucleotides match TRBD1. The CDR3 sequence is 12 residues long. In germline, CDR1 is SGHTA, CDR2 FQGNSA. CDR3 sequence (DNA): TGTGCCAGCAGCTTCGTCTCCGGGACAGCCCACTTC. Its protein is CASSFVSGTAHF.

The V gene is TRBV3-1 (or the pseudogene TRBV3-2), the J gene TRBJ1-2; 7 bases agree with TRBD1. The germline gives CDR1 LGHDT, CDR2 YNNKEL (reference sequence). The trim removed 0 bases at V and 4 bases at J, leaving 8 bases unmatched. This CDR3 is 16 amino acids long. CDR3 bases: TGTGCCAGCAGCCAAGATTCTCAGGGGGGACCCTATGGCTACACCTTC. Protein: CASSQDSQGGPYGYTF.

The CDR3 reads CSVVVWEKLFF. The CDR3 bases are TGCAGCGTTGTAGTCTGGGAAAAACTGTTTTTT. This chain uses TRBV29-1 with TRBJ1-4; no reliable D call. V was cut by 4 bases and J by 8 bases, with 8 bases left in between. This CDR3 is 11 amino acids long. Per germline, CDR1 SQVTM and CDR2 ANQGSEA.

This chain connects TRBV7-6 to TRBJ1-1; no clear D. In germline, CDR1 is SGHVS, CDR2 FNYEAQ. The CDR3 runs 11 residues. Trimming took off 1 base at V and 8 bases at J, with 5 bases between the two ends. CDR3 sequence: CASSLDSEAFF. As DNA, the CDR3 is TGTGCCAGCAGCTTAGATTCCGAAGCTTTCTTT.

The genes are TRBV14 and TRBJ2-7; D uncertain. This CDR3 contains 12 residues. Trimming removed 2 bases from V and 6 bases from J, with 8 bases in between. CDR1 and CDR2 (germline): SGHDN, FVKESK. CDR3 protein: CASSQSGSEQYF. CDR3 nucleotide sequence: TGTGCCAGCAGCCAATCAGGAAGCGAGCAGTACTTC.

The V and J genes are TRBV6-2 or TRBV6-3 and TRBJ2-1; 10 nucleotides align to TRBD1. With V trimmed by 2 bases and J by 8 bases, 9 bases remained unmatched. CDR3 length: 16 residues. CDR1 and CDR2 (germline): MNHEY, SVGEGT. CDR3 sequence (DNA): TGTGCCAGCAGTTACCCGAGGGGGACAGGGGTCGATGAGCAGTTCTTC. Protein product: CASSYPRGTGVDEQFF.

In this sample, this clone turned up once. The genes are TRBV19 and TRBJ1-5; D remains unclear. The CDR3 length is 14 residues. Germline V gene data show CDR1 as LNHDA and CDR2 as SQIVND (reference sequence). V was shortened by 2 bases and J by 9 bases, with 14 bases between the two germline ends. CDR3 loop: CASSISPTKGPQHF. The CDR3 coding sequence is TGTGCCAGTAGTATATCCCCGACCAAGGGGCCCCAGCATTTT.